This is a list of T cell receptor beta chains from one sample in a study of T cell responses to AZD1222 COVID-19 vaccine. Clones were read by immunoSEQ multiplex PCR, and TCRdb kept only the in-frame ones, dropping some. The sample contains some 170,000 clones, 80% to 90% of which appear only once. This sample comprised peripheral blood, obtained 28 days after the second dose of the MenACWY control vaccine. Every receptor here comes from an adult who received the MenACWY meningococcal vaccine as a control. CDR3s include the opening cysteine and the closing phenylalanine or tryptophan. Fields, in order: V gene, J gene, D gene, CDR3 DNA, CDR3 protein. D genes are given only for firm matches.

V: TRBV4-3; J: TRBJ2-1; D: TRBD2; DNA: TGCGCCAGCAGCCAGGCAATAGCGGGAAACAATGAGCAGTTCTTC; CDR3: CASSQAIAGNNEQFF
V: TRBV19; J: TRBJ2-5; D: -; DNA: TGTGCCAGTAGTATTGGGACGGGAGTAGGAGAAGAGACCCAGTACTTC; CDR3: CASSIGTGVGEETQYF
V: TRBV28; J: TRBJ1-6; D: -; DNA: TGTGCCAGCAGTACCCATCAAGAGGGCCGGGATTCACCCCTCCACTTT; CDR3: CASSTHQEGRDSPLHF
V: TRBV5-1; J: TRBJ1-2; D: -; DNA: TGCGCCAGCAGCCACAATTCCATTAAGCAGGGCAATGGCTACACCTTC; CDR3: CASSHNSIKQGNGYTF
V: TRBV10-2; J: TRBJ2-3; D: -; DNA: TGCGCCAGCAGTGTAGACAGCAGCACAGATACGCAGTATTTT; CDR3: CASSVDSSTDTQYF
V: TRBV12-3/TRBV12-4; J: TRBJ2-2; D: -; DNA: TGTGCCAGCAGCTCACTGAGCACCGGGGAGCTGTTTTTT; CDR3: CASSSLSTGELFF
V: TRBV11-2; J: TRBJ2-2; D: -; DNA: TGTGCCAGCAGCGCACATTCCCTTCGAGGAAACACCGGGGAGCTGTTTTTT; CDR3: CASSAHSLRGNTGELFF
V: TRBV6-5; J: TRBJ2-5; D: TRBD1; DNA: TGTGCCACCAAACAGGGGGCCCAAGAGACCCAGTACTTC; CDR3: CATKQGAQETQYF
V: TRBV19; J: TRBJ2-7; D: TRBD1; DNA: TGTGCCAGTAGTATACCCCATTCCGGGACAGGCGAGCAGTACTTC; CDR3: CASSIPHSGTGEQYF
V: TRBV28; J: TRBJ1-5; D: -; DNA: TGTGCCAGCAGTTCTTATGGCACAGTTTATCAGCCCCAGCATTTT; CDR3: CASSSYGTVYQPQHF
V: TRBV15; J: TRBJ1-2; D: -; DNA: TGTGCCACCAGCAGTCAAGGACAGACCTATGGCTACACCTTC; CDR3: CATSSQGQTYGYTF
V: TRBV10-1; J: TRBJ2-7; D: -; DNA: TGCGCCAGCAGTGAGCGGGTCCCAGCAGCGGCCCACGAGCAGTACTTC; CDR3: CASSERVPAAAHEQYF
V: TRBV5-5; J: TRBJ2-1; D: -; DNA: TGTGCCAGCAGCCCGGACGGGGACCTCTCCTACAATGAGCAGTTCTTC; CDR3: CASSPDGDLSYNEQFF
V: TRBV5-8; J: TRBJ1-4; D: TRBD1; DNA: TGTGCCAGCAGCTTGGACGGGACAGGTTATGAAAAACTGTTTTTT; CDR3: CASSLDGTGYEKLFF
V: TRBV3-1/TRBV3-2; J: TRBJ2-3; D: TRBD2; DNA: TGTGCCAGCTCTGTAGGACTAGCGGGTTATACGCAGTATTTT; CDR3: CASSVGLAGYTQYF